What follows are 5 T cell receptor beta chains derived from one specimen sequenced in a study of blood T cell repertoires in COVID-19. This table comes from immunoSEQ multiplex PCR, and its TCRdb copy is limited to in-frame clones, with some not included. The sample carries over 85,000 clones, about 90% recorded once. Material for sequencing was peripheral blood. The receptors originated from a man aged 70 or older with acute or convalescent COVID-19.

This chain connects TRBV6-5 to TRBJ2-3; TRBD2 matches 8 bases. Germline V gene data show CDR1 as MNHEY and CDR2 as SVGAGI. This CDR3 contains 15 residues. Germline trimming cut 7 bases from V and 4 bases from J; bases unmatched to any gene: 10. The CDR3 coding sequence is TGTGCCAGCACCCATCGGGGGGGCCGGGCAGATACGCAGTATTTT. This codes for CASTHRGGRADTQYF.

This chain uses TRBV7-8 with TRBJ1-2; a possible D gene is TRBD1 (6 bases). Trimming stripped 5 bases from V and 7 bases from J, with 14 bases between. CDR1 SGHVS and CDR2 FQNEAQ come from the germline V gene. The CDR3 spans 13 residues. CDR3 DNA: TGTGCCAGCAGCCCAGGGGCGCAGACTGGCTACACCTTC. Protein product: CASSPGAQTGYTF.

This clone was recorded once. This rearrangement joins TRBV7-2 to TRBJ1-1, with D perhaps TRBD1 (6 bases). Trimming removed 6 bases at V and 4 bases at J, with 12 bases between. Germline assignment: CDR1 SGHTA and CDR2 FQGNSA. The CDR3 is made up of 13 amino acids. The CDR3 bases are TGTGCCAGCAGATTACGACAGGTCACTGAAGCTTTCTTT. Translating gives CASRLRQVTEAFF.

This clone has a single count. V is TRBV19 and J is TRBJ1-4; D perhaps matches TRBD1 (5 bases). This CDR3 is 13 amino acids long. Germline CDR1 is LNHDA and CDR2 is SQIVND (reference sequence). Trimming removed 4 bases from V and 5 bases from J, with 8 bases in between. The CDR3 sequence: CASSTNRNEKLFF. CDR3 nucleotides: TGTGCCAGTAGTACGAACAGGAATGAAAAACTGTTTTTT.

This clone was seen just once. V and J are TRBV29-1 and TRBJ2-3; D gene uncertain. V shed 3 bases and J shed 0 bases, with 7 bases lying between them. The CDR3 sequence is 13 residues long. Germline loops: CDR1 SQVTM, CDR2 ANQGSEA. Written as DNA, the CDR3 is TGCAGCGTTGAGACACGGAGCACAGATACGCAGTATTTT. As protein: CSVETRSTDTQYF.